This T cell receptor (beta chain) was captured by sequencing in a study of T-cell reconstitution after alpha-beta-depleted transplantation in children. This clonotype was observed a few times. Its antigen is unidentified. The authors prepared the TCRbeta library with unique molecular identifiers. TCRdb analysed the PCR reads with MiXCR anew, one entry per CDR3 protein. This table has about 830,000 distinct CDR3 sequences, under 20% appearing once. The study, taken as a whole, reports: Expanded graft clones, several hundred of them, were reportedly the source of alpha-beta T cells about two months after transplant.

Germline V CDR1 and CDR2: SGHTA, FQGTGA. This CDR3 region has 15 residues. Trimming took off 3 bases at V and 4 bases at J, with 13 bases between the two ends. Sequencing was performed on PBMCs, mostly from graft donor cells, taken 360 days after TCRalphabeta/CD19-depleted stem cell transplant. The TCR comes from a male patient aged 10 to 17 who had a stem cell transplant for acute lymphoblastic leukemia, so the T cells may come from the graft donor. The chain carries TRBV7-3 and TRBJ2-4, with a weak D call TRBD1 (6 bases). As DNA, the CDR3 is TGTGCCAGCAGCTTGGAGACAGGTTTAAAAAACATTCAGTACTTC. Its protein product is CASSLETGLKNIQYF.